This is a list of T cell receptor beta chains from one sample in a study of CD8+ T cells in alopecia areata. Sequenced by immunoSEQ multiplex PCR; TCRdb stores in-frame clones only, minus some. Among 130,000 or so clones listed, 70% to 90% were seen once. The source was CD8+ T cells sorted from blood, collected at week 4, from a patient treated with tofacitinib. Receptors were obtained from a human donor with alopecia areata. Both conserved end residues are part of each CDR3. A D gene is named only where the DNA matches it firmly. Size is omitted from some rows. Given values are once, few, many or a class for expanded clones.

.,TRBJ2-7,TRBV27,.,CASSPDWSLEQYF,TGTGCCAGCAGTCCAGACTGGAGCCTCGAGCAGTACTTC
TRBD1,TRBJ2-7,TRBV2,.,CASSEMQGAMTYEQYF,TGTGCCAGCAGTGAAATGCAGGGGGCGATGACCTACGAGCAGTACTTC
TRBD1,TRBJ2-3,TRBV9,.,CASSAQGQAYTDTQYF,TGTGCCAGCAGCGCTCAGGGACAGGCCTACACAGATACGCAGTATTTT
.,TRBJ2-7,TRBV6-5,.,CASSYSTGRSAYEQYF,TGTGCCAGCAGTTACTCGACCGGGCGTTCTGCCTACGAGCAGTACTTC
.,TRBJ2-7,TRBV11-2,.,CASSVGGPSYEQYF,TGTGCCAGCAGCGTTGGGGGCCCATCCTACGAGCAGTACTTC
.,TRBJ1-1,TRBV5-1,.,CASSFGAGDKWNPEAFF,TGCGCCAGCAGCTTTGGGGCAGGGGACAAGTGGAATCCTGAAGCTTTCTTT
TRBD2,TRBJ2-3,TRBV30,.,CAWSWQGGEDTQYF,TGTGCCTGGAGTTGGCAGGGAGGGGAAGATACGCAGTATTTT
.,TRBJ1-2,TRBV7-6,.,CASSPRGAGNYGYTF,TGTGCCAGCAGTCCGCGAGGGGCCGGGAACTATGGCTACACCTTC
TRBD2,TRBJ2-3,TRBV6-5,.,CATGTSGTDTQYF,TGTGCCACCGGAACTAGCGGGACTGATACGCAGTATTTT
.,TRBJ2-1,TRBV14,.,CASSQSGTSLSYNEQFF,TGTGCCAGCAGCCAATCTGGGACTTCCCTCTCCTACAATGAGCAGTTCTTC
TRBD2,TRBJ2-5,TRBV2,.,CASSDGLVQETQYF,TGTGCCAGCAGTGATGGACTAGTCCAAGAGACCCAGTACTTC
.,TRBJ2-3,TRBV9,.,CASSLSDVWSTDTQYF,TGTGCCAGCAGCCTGTCGGATGTCTGGAGCACAGATACGCAGTATTTT
.,TRBJ2-1,TRBV7-9,.,CASSPIGGSKSNEQFF,TGTGCCAGCAGCCCCATAGGGGGGAGTAAGAGCAATGAGCAGTTCTTC
.,TRBJ1-1,TRBV2,.,CASVGAYEAFF,TGTGCCAGCGTAGGGGCATATGAAGCTTTCTTT
.,TRBJ2-7,TRBV7-9,.,CASSSGLPELSYEQYF,TGTGCCAGCAGCTCAGGCCTCCCGGAGCTATCCTACGAGCAGTACTTC
.,TRBJ2-5,TRBV9,.,CASSLTVDIGETQYF,TGTGCCAGCAGCCTCACCGTGGACATCGGAGAGACCCAGTACTTC
TRBD1,TRBJ2-5,TRBV5-7,.,CASSFLTGVRIQETQYF,TGTGCCAGCAGCTTCTTAACAGGGGTTAGAATCCAAGAGACCCAGTACTTC
.,TRBJ2-1,TRBV5-4,.,CASSLGRDEQFF,TGTGCCAGCAGCTTGGGGAGGGATGAGCAGTTCTTC
TRBD1,TRBJ2-7,TRBV7-9,.,CASSSAAGTGVNEQYF,TGTGCCAGCAGCTCCGCGGCCGGGACAGGGGTTAACGAGCAGTACTTC
.,TRBJ1-1,TRBV19,.,CASSIGNTEAFF,TGTGCCAGTAGTATCGGGAACACTGAAGCTTTCTTT
.,TRBJ1-2,TRBV2,.,CASSPGPGLLGYGYTF,TGTGCCAGCAGCCCGGGTCCTGGCCTGCTAGGGTATGGCTACACCTTC
.,TRBJ2-5,TRBV5-6,.,CASSLAETQYF,TGTGCCAGCAGCTTGGCAGAGACCCAGTACTTC
TRBD2,TRBJ2-7,TRBV10-3,.,CAISGLATSGVSYEQYF,TGTGCCATCAGCGGCCTAGCGACTAGCGGGGTTTCCTACGAGCAGTACTTC
.,TRBJ2-7,TRBV27,few,CASRGSYEQYF,TGTGCCAGCAGGGGCTCCTACGAGCAGTACTTC
.,TRBJ2-7,TRBV19,.,CASSISPVGAYEQYF,TGTGCCAGTAGTATTTCGCCGGTAGGGGCCTACGAGCAGTACTTC
.,TRBJ1-2,TRBV6-5,.,CASSYSIGDGYTF,TGTGCCAGCAGTTACTCGATTGGGGATGGCTACACCTTC
.,TRBJ2-3,TRBV29-1,.,CSVVTEDTDTQYF,TGCAGCGTCGTGACAGAAGACACAGATACGCAGTATTTT
.,TRBJ2-1,TRBV19,few,CASSTGTAYNEQFF,TGTGCCAGTTCAACCGGGACTGCCTACAATGAGCAGTTCTTC
TRBD1,TRBJ2-1,TRBV5-1,.,CASSSRDRGLNEQFF,TGCGCCAGCAGCTCTCGGGACAGGGGGCTCAATGAGCAGTTCTTC
.,TRBJ2-1,TRBV4-2,.,CASSPLSYNEQFF,TGTGCCAGCAGCCCCCTCTCCTACAATGAGCAGTTCTTC
TRBD1,TRBJ1-5,TRBV5-1,.,CASSDGTGGDQPQHF,TGCGCCAGCAGCGACGGGACAGGGGGAGATCAGCCCCAGCATTTT
.,TRBJ1-4,TRBV27,.,CASSLSYRDNEKLFF,TGTGCCAGCAGTTTATCGTACAGGGATAATGAAAAACTGTTTTTT
TRBD2,TRBJ2-3,TRBV5-4,.,CASSYPGLAGDGGTDTQYF,TGTGCCAGCAGCTATCCGGGACTAGCGGGAGATGGTGGGACAGATACGCAGTATTTT
.,TRBJ2-2,TRBV29-1,.,CSAGGAGELFF,TGCAGCGCGGGTGGTGCCGGGGAGCTGTTTTTT
.,TRBJ1-2,TRBV14,.,CASSQAIFDYTF,TGTGCCAGCAGCCAAGCTATTTTCGACTACACCTTC
.,TRBJ2-1,TRBV5-4,.,CASTGTLGSSYNEQFF,TGTGCCAGCACCGGGACCCTAGGGAGCTCCTACAATGAGCAGTTCTTC
.,TRBJ2-1,TRBV5-4,once,CASSLTNEQFF,TGTGCCAGCAGCCTAACCAATGAGCAGTTCTTC
.,TRBJ2-2,TRBV5-1,.,CASSVGSNTGELFF,TGCGCCAGCAGCGTGGGGTCCAACACCGGGGAGCTGTTTTTT
.,TRBJ1-1,TRBV7-7,.,CASSLGMNTEAFF,TGTGCCAGCAGCTTGGGTATGAACACTGAAGCTTTCTTT
.,TRBJ1-1,TRBV9,.,CASSDNPSRAFF,TGTGCCAGCAGCGATAACCCTAGTCGCGCTTTCTTT
.,TRBJ2-7,TRBV5-4,.,CASSFGSYEQYF,TGTGCCAGCAGCTTCGGGAGCTACGAGCAGTACTTC
TRBD2,TRBJ2-7,TRBV5-6,.,CASSWGITSGSSYEQYF,TGTGCCAGCAGCTGGGGTATTACTAGCGGGAGCTCCTACGAGCAGTACTTC
.,TRBJ2-2,TRBV29-1,.,CSILTGELFF,TGCAGCATATTAACCGGGGAGCTGTTTTTT